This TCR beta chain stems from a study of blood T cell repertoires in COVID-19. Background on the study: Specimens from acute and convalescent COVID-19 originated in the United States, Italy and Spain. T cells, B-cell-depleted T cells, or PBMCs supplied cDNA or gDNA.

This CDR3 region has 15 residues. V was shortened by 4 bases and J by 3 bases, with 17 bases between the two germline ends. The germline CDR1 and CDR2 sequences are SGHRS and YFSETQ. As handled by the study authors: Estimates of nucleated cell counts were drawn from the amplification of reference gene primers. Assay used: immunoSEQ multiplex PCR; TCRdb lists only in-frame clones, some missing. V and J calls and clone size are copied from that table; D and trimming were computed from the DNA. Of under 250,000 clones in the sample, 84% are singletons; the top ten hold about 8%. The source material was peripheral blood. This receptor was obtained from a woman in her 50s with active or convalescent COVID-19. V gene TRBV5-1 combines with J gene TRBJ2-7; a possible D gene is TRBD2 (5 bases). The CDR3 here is CASSPTGGLIYEQYF. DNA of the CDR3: TGCGCCAGCAGCCCGACCGGTGGACTTATCTACGAGCAGTACTTC.